These T cell receptor beta chains were read from a single sample in a study of CD8+ T cells in alopecia areata. Some clones are missing from TCRdb's copy, which holds only in-frame ones; the method was immunoSEQ multiplex PCR. The sample records approximately 160,000 clones, 50% to 65% being singletons. The specimen comprised CD4+ T cells sorted from blood, sampled at week 24, from a patient treated with tofacitinib. The receptors here all came from a human donor with alopecia areata. The CDR3 runs from the conserved cysteine through the conserved F or W. Fields, in order: J gene, clone size, D gene, V gene, CDR3 protein, CDR3 DNA. D genes are given only for firm matches. Where a row states a size, it is once, few, many or the class of an expanded clone; other rows omit it.

>TRBJ2-5|.|.|TRBV11-3
CASSPRFGKETQYF
TGTGCCAGCAGCCCCCGCTTTGGAAAAGAGACCCAGTACTTC
>TRBJ2-7|.|.|TRBV30
CAAALSGISYEQYF
TGTGCCGCGGCCCTCTCCGGGATTTCCTACGAGCAGTACTTC
>TRBJ2-3|.|.|TRBV2
CASSETTDTQYF
TGTGCCAGCAGTGAGACCACAGATACGCAGTATTTT
>TRBJ1-2|few|.|TRBV7-9
CASSTADSLGYGYTF
TGTGCCAGCAGCACAGCGGACAGCTTAGGGTATGGCTACACCTTC
>TRBJ2-7|few|TRBD1|TRBV19
CASSKVQGAIYEQYF
TGTGCCAGTAGTAAGGTTCAGGGGGCCATCTACGAGCAGTACTTC
>TRBJ2-7|.|TRBD1|TRBV19
CASSIGFSAAGGFYEQYF
TGTGCCAGTAGTATAGGCTTTTCGGCGGCAGGGGGCTTCTACGAGCAGTACTTC
>TRBJ1-5|few|.|TRBV6-1
CASSDPGNNQPQHF
TGTGCCAGCAGTGACCCAGGAAACAATCAGCCCCAGCATTTT
>TRBJ2-3|.|TRBD2|TRBV2
CASTTSGGRGDTQYF
TGTGCCAGCACCACTAGCGGGGGGAGAGGAGATACGCAGTATTTT
>TRBJ2-5|few|.|TRBV29-1
CSAAGQPKETQYF
TGCAGCGCGGCAGGACAGCCCAAAGAGACCCAGTACTTC
>TRBJ1-1|few|.|TRBV10-3
CAISVGWEAEAFF
TGTGCCATCAGTGTAGGGTGGGAGGCTGAAGCTTTCTTT
>TRBJ1-1|.|.|TRBV5-1
CASSLARLERGTEAFF
TGCGCCAGCAGCTTGGCCCGACTGGAGAGGGGGACTGAAGCTTTCTTT
>TRBJ1-1|.|.|TRBV6-5
CASSYSRIMNTEAFF
TGTGCCAGCAGTTACAGTCGGATAATGAACACTGAAGCTTTCTTT
>TRBJ2-3|few|.|TRBV7-3
CASSPNTDTQYF
TGTGCCAGCAGCCCAAACACAGATACGCAGTATTTT
>TRBJ1-1|few|.|TRBV7-9
CASSRGTAVYTEAFF
TGTGCCAGCAGCCGCGGGACCGCGGTTTACACTGAAGCTTTCTTT
>TRBJ2-1|.|.|TRBV29-1
CSVVPRSPYNEQFF
TGCAGCGTTGTCCCCAGGAGTCCCTACAATGAGCAGTTCTTC
>TRBJ2-3|once|.|TRBV25-1
CASSDAGALTDTQYF
TGTGCCAGCAGTGACGCGGGGGCCCTCACAGATACGCAGTATTTT
>TRBJ2-2|.|.|TRBV4-1
CASSQGDEWRMRANTGELFF
TGCGCCAGCAGCCAAGGGGACGAATGGCGGATGAGGGCGAACACCGGGGAGCTGTTTTTT
>TRBJ1-2|.|.|TRBV30
CAWSMGGGGYTF
TGTGCCTGGAGTATGGGTGGAGGTGGCTACACCTTC
>TRBJ1-5|.|.|TRBV18
CASSPFDSNQPQHF
TGTGCCAGCTCACCATTCGATAGCAATCAGCCCCAGCATTTT
>TRBJ2-7|few|.|TRBV25-1
CASSALRDSDEQYF
TGTGCCAGCAGTGCCCTCCGGGACTCGGACGAGCAGTACTTC
>TRBJ2-5|few|.|TRBV6-5
CASSSPQGTQYF
TGTGCCAGCAGTTCCCCACAGGGGACCCAGTACTTC
>TRBJ1-2|once|.|TRBV6-5
CASSPSVSSGGYTF
TGTGCCAGCAGCCCTTCAGTTTCTTCGGGTGGCTACACCTTC
>TRBJ2-7|.|.|TRBV30
CAWNGRGHEQYF
TGTGCCTGGAATGGCAGGGGCCACGAGCAGTACTTC